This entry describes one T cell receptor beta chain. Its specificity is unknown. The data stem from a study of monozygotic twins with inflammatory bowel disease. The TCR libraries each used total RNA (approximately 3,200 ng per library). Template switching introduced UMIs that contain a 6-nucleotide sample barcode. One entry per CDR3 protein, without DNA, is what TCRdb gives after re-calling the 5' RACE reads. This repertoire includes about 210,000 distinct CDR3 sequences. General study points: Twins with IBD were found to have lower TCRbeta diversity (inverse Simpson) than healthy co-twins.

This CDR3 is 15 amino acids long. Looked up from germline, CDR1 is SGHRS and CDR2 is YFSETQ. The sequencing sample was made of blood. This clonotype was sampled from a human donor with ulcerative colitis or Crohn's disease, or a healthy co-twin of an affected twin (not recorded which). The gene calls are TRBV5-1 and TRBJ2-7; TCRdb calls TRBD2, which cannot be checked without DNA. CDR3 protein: CASTPAPSEAYEQYF.